The clone carrying this T cell receptor beta chain was observed once. What it binds is unknown. This sample was taken from a study of cytomegalovirus exposure and HLA in healthy donors. Overall study: Earlier results showed 90 million to 120 million unique TCR beta sequences derived from approximately 170 million T cells. Study conclusions and caveats: There were some public TCRs occurring in many donors, but most TCR sequences were rare. Relative to equally common others, HLA-associated TCR beta chains showed greater clonal expansion in a later analysis.

The PCR ran on 60 Vbeta and 13 Jbeta primers. Assay used: immunoSEQ multiplex PCR; TCRdb lists only in-frame clones, some missing. Of approximately 120,000 clones in the sample, 74% were seen once. What was sequenced was PBMCs. This sequence originates from a woman between 50 and 59 years old in good health and CMV-seropositive.

CDR3 coding DNA: TGCGCCAGCAGTGAGTCGAAGGGGTTCTATGGCTACACCTTC. This codes for CASSESKGFYGYTF. The chain recombines TRBV10-2 with TRBJ1-2; tentatively, D is TRBD1 (5 bases). This CDR3 has 14 amino acids. V dropped 0 bases and J dropped 4 bases, with 9 bases sitting between them. Germline values: CDR1 WSHSY, CDR2 SAAADI.